The 21 T cell receptor beta chains listed next were all sequenced from one sample in a study of long-term antiretroviral therapy in people with HIV. Run at survey level, the immunoSEQ assay was version v3.0. Generated by immunoSEQ multiplex PCR, the TCRdb table keeps only in-frame clones and is missing some. In the table there are around 19,000 clones, about 90% of which are singletons. The source was unsorted PBMCs, collected 2.6 years after starting antiretroviral therapy. Receptors were obtained from a woman aged 45-65 years with HIV.

The chain employs TRBV6-5 and TRBJ1-1; D gene uncertain. Per germline, CDR1 MNHEY and CDR2 SVGAGI. V dropped 10 bases and J dropped 3 bases, with 9 bases sitting between them. The CDR3 runs 11 residues. Written as DNA, the CDR3 is TGTGCCACCCGAGGGTACACTGAAGCTTTCTTT. The encoded protein is CATRGYTEAFF.

The V and J genes are TRBV5-1 and TRBJ2-2; 8 bases align to TRBD2. The CDR3 extends over 18 amino acids. Germline CDR1 and CDR2: SGHRS and YFSETQ. After removal of 0 bases from V and 3 bases from J, the junction contained 10 bases not matched to a gene. CDR3 protein: CASSLGGNSGTYTGELFF. CDR3 nucleotide sequence: TGCGCCAGCAGCTTGGGGGGTAATAGCGGGACGTACACCGGGGAGCTGTTTTTT.

A single count supports this clone. The CDR3 spells CASSPQPEGTEAFF. The CDR3 nucleotides are TGTGCCAGTAGTCCTCAGCCAGAGGGCACTGAAGCTTTCTTT. The V and J genes are TRBV19 and TRBJ1-1; D is unresolved. The CDR3 has 14 amino acids. Trimming took off 5 bases at V and 4 bases at J, with 14 bases between the two ends. Looked up from germline, CDR1 is LNHDA and CDR2 is SQIVND (reference sequence).

V is TRBV25-1 and J is TRBJ1-1; no firm D call. Trimming took 4 bases from V and 1 from J, leaving 19 bases between them. Germline assignment: CDR1 MGHDK and CDR2 SYGVNS. The CDR3 extends over 17 amino acids. The CDR3 DNA reads TGTGCCAGCAGTGTGTTGAAGGGTTCCTTCTCGAACACTGAAGCTTTCTTT. Its translation is CASSVLKGSFSNTEAFF.

This clone was detected once. V usage is TRBV5-4 and J usage is TRBJ2-3; D ambiguous. The CDR3 consists of 14 residues. CDR1 and CDR2 (germline): SGHNT, YYREEE (reference sequence). V was clipped by 4 bases and J by 1 base, with 10 bases between them. As DNA, the CDR3 is TGTGCCAGCAGCCCGGGCTGGGGCACAGATACGCAGTATTTT. Amino acid sequence: CASSPGWGTDTQYF. Combining the CDR3 with reference TRBV5-4 and TRBJ2-3 gives the whole variable domain ETGVTQSPTHLIKTRGQQVTLRCSSQSGHNTVSWYQQALGQGPQFIFQYYREEENGRGNFPPRFSGLQFPNYSSELNVNALELDDSALYLCASSPGWGTDTQYFGPGTRLTVL.

The CDR3 DNA is TGCGCCAGCAGCTCAGGGGGGGGAGATACGCAGTATTTT. It is translated as CASSSGGGDTQYF. V gene TRBV4-1 combines with J gene TRBJ2-3; D could derive from TRBD1 or TRBD2 (7 bases each). V was shortened by 5 bases and J by 5 bases, with 11 bases between the two germline ends. The germline V gene encodes CDR1 MGHRA and CDR2 YSYEKL. The CDR3 extends over 13 amino acids.

This chain uses TRBV13 with TRBJ2-7, with D tentatively TRBD1 or TRBD2 (5 bases each). CDR1 PRHDT and CDR2 FYEKMQ come from the germline V gene (reference sequence). V shed 5 bases and J shed 12 bases, with 14 bases lying between them. The CDR3 has 11 amino acids. CDR3 sequence reads: CASSQTRDLYF. CDR3 DNA: TGTGCCAGCAGCCAAACCCGGGACCTGTACTTC.

The gene calls are TRBV7-6 and TRBJ2-1, with a tentative D call TRBD1 (6 bases). The CDR3 consists of 15 residues. Germline V gives CDR1 SGHVS, CDR2 FNYEAQ. The V gene lost 4 bases and the J gene lost 0 bases, with 10 bases spanning the gap. CDR3 in amino acids: CASSSDRISYNEQFF. The CDR3 bases are TGTGCCAGCAGCTCTGACAGGATCTCCTACAATGAGCAGTTCTTC.

The chain is built from TRBV11-3 and TRBJ1-1; TRBD1 is a possible D gene (5 bases). The CDR3 contains 13 residues. The germline V gene has CDR1 SGHNT and CDR2 YENEEA. The V gene lost 2 bases and the J gene lost 5 bases, with 9 bases spanning the gap. Here the CDR3 reads CASSLNEGTEAFF. As DNA, the CDR3 is TGTGCCAGCAGCTTAAATGAGGGGACTGAAGCTTTCTTT.

The V and J genes are TRBV4-2 and TRBJ2-1; 7 nucleotides agree with TRBD2. V was clipped by 1 base and J by 0 bases; unmatched bases: 3. The CDR3 runs to 16 residues. Germline CDR1 LGHNA, CDR2 YNFKEQ. The DNA of the CDR3 is TGTGCCAGCAGCCAAGGGAGCGGGAACTCCTACAATGAGCAGTTCTTC. It is translated as CASSQGSGNSYNEQFF.

This chain uses TRBV5-8 with TRBJ2-7; perhaps TRBD2 as D (6 bases). Germline V lookup: CDR1 SGHTS, CDR2 YDEGEE. V was trimmed by 3 bases and J by 2 bases, leaving 15 bases between them. The CDR3 spans 15 residues. CDR3 region: CASSSGDQRPYEQYF. CDR3 nucleotides: TGTGCCAGCAGCTCGGGGGACCAGCGACCCTACGAGCAGTACTTC.

The V and J genes are TRBV27 and TRBJ1-2; D not resolved. The germline V and J ends were trimmed by 1 base and 2 bases, with 20 bases remaining between them. Germline V gives CDR1 MNHEY, CDR2 SMNVEV (reference sequence). The length of the CDR3 is 18 residues. CDR3 in amino acids: CASSLLSRPQSPNYGYTF. CDR3 sequence (DNA): TGTGCCAGCAGTTTATTGTCTAGGCCCCAAAGCCCCAACTATGGCTACACCTTC.

The chain recombines TRBV7-2 with TRBJ2-3, with no clear D. The CDR3 is 14 residues long. Germline V gene sequence: CDR1 SGHTA, CDR2 FQGNSA. V gave up 0 bases and J gave up 2 bases, with 6 bases separating them. The CDR3 here is CASSLAVLTDTQYF. As DNA, the CDR3 is TGTGCCAGCAGCTTAGCAGTCCTCACAGATACGCAGTATTTT.

The chain carries TRBV7-9 and TRBJ2-7, with D hard to call. V lost 3 bases to trimming and J lost 3 bases, with 3 bases between them. The V gene's germline CDR1 is SEHNR and CDR2 FQNEAQ (reference sequence). The CDR3 totals 11 residues. The CDR3 here is CASSFNYEQYF. CDR3 nucleotides: TGTGCCAGCAGCTTTAACTACGAGCAGTACTTC.

This clone is a singleton in its sample. The chain links TRBV5-4 to TRBJ2-1; D may be TRBD2 (5 bases). The V gene's germline CDR1 is SGHNT and CDR2 YYREEE (reference sequence). The V gene lost 4 bases and the J gene lost 9 bases, with 20 bases spanning the gap. This CDR3 has 15 amino acids. CDR3 region: CASSPGLSALGEQFF. The CDR3 nucleotides read TGTGCCAGCAGCCCCGGACTTAGCGCCCTTGGTGAGCAGTTCTTC.

This clone was found a few times. The rearrangement links TRBV5-1 to TRBJ2-1; tentatively, D is TRBD1 (6 bases). V shed 4 bases and J shed 9 bases, with 20 bases lying between them. Germline values: CDR1 SGHRS, CDR2 YFSETQ. This CDR3 has 15 residues. The CDR3 DNA follows: TGCGCCAGCAGCCCAGGGACATCAGTATCTGTTGAGCAGTTCTTC. Translating it yields CASSPGTSVSVEQFF.

V and J are TRBV6-5 and TRBJ1-2, with D uncertain. Germline loops: CDR1 MNHEY, CDR2 SVGAGI. CDR3 size: 11 residues. Trimming took 6 bases from V and 6 from J, leaving 8 bases between them. CDR3 sequence: CASSYGDGYTF. The CDR3 DNA reads as TGTGCCAGCAGCTACGGGGATGGCTACACCTTC.

J is TRBJ2-1 and V is TRBV5-4; possible D gene TRBD2, 8 bases. Germline CDR1 reads SGHNT; CDR2 reads YYREEE (reference sequence). With 4 bases removed from V and 4 bases from J, the gap between germline ends came to 18 bases. This CDR3 spans 16 amino acids. CDR3 in DNA: TGTGCCAGCAGCCAGGGGGGGGCGGGAGGATACAATGAGCAGTTCTTC. Amino acids: CASSQGGAGGYNEQFF.

V and J are TRBV7-2 and TRBJ2-1; no reliable D call. The length of the CDR3 is 12 residues. The V gene's germline CDR1 is SGHTA and CDR2 FQGNSA. V lost 2 bases, J lost 7 bases, and 6 bases lay in between. In nucleotides, the CDR3 is TGTGCCAGCAGCTTATATTGGAATGAGCAGTTCTTC. The encoded protein is CASSLYWNEQFF.

The chain carries TRBV7-2 and TRBJ2-1, with D perhaps TRBD2 (5 bases). Trimming shortened V by 7 bases and J by 7 bases, and 20 bases separated the two germline ends. This CDR3 has 15 amino acids. Germline assignment: CDR1 SGHTA and CDR2 FQGNSA. CDR3 nucleotides: TGTGCCAGCAATCTAGGAGGCCGATTCACGAATGAGCAGTTCTTC. It encodes CASNLGGRFTNEQFF.

In DNA form, the CDR3 reads TGTGCCAGCAGCAGGCAGGGGGCGGATGGCTACACCTTC. Translating gives CASSRQGADGYTF. The chain uses TRBV27 and TRBJ1-2, with 8 bases that match TRBD1. This CDR3 is built from 13 residues. Unmatched junction bases numbered 6, after V lost 6 bases and J lost 6 bases. Germline values: CDR1 MNHEY, CDR2 SMNVEV (reference sequence).